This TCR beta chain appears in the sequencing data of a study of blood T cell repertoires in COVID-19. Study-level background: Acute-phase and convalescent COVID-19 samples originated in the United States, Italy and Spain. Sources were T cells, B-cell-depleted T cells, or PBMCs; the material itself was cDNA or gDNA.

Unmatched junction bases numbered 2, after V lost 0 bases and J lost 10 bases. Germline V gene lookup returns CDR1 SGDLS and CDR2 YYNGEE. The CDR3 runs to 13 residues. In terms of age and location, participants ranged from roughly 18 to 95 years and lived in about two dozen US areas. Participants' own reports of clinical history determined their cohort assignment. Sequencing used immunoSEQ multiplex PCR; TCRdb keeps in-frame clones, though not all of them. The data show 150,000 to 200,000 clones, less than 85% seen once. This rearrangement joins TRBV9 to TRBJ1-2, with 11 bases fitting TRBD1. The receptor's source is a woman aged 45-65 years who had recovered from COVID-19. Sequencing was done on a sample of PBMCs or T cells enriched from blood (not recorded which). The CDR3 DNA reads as TGTGCCAGCAGCGTAGCGGGACAGGGGGACTACACCTTC. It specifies CASSVAGQGDYTF.